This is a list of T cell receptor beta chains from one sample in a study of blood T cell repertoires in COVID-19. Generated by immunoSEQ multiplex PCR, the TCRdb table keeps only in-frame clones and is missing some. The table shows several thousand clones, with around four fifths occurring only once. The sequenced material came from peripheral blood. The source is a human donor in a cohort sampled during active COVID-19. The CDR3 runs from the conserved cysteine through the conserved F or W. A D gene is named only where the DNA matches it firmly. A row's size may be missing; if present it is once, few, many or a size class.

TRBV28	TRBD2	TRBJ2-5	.	TGTGCCAGCAGGGCGGGACTAGCGGGCATCAGAGAGACCCAGTACTTC	CASRAGLAGIRETQYF
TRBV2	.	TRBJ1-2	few	TGTGCCAGCAGTGAAGGGGGCGGTGGTGGCTACACCTTC	CASSEGGGGGYTF
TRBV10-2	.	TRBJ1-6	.	TGCGCCAGCAGCTGGGGGACATCTAATTGGAATTCACCCCTCCACTTT	CASSWGTSNWNSPLHF
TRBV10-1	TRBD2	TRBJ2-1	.	TGCGCCAGCAGTCCCGGACTAGCGGGGGGGGGTGAGCAGTTCTTC	CASSPGLAGGGEQFF
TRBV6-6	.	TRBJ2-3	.	TGTGCCAGCACCCCACAGCCCCCAAATACGCAGTATTTT	CASTPQPPNTQYF
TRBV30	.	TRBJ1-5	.	TGTGCCTGGAGTGTCCGGGACAATCAGCCCCAGCATTTT	CAWSVRDNQPQHF
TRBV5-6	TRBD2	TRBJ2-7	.	TGTGCCAGCAGCCCCCGGGGGGTGGGATACGAGCAGTACTTC	CASSPRGVGYEQYF
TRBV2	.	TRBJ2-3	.	TGTGCCAGCAGATTCGTTGGACTTAGCACAGATACGCAGTATTTT	CASRFVGLSTDTQYF
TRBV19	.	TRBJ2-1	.	TGTGCCAGTAGTGGACTTGGCTCCTACAATGAGCAGTTCTTC	CASSGLGSYNEQFF
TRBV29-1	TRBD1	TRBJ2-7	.	TGCAGCGTGGAGGACAGGGCAGGCTACGAGCAGTACTTC	CSVEDRAGYEQYF
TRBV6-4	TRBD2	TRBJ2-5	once	TGTGCCAGCACTCCGACTAGCCACGGTGAGACCCAGTACTTC	CASTPTSHGETQYF
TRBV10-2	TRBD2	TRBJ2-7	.	TGCGCCAGCAGTGACAATACGGGGAGGGCCTACGAGCAGTACTTC	CASSDNTGRAYEQYF
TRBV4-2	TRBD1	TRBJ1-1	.	TGTGCCAGCAGCCAAGATACGACAGGGATGAACACTGAAGCTTTCTTT	CASSQDTTGMNTEAFF
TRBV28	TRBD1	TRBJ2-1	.	TGTGCCAGCAGTCTCCCCGGGACAGGGGGCTGGAATGAGCAGTTCTTC	CASSLPGTGGWNEQFF
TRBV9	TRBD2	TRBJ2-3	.	TGTGCCAGCAGCGTAGGAAGACTAGCGGGACCCACAGATACGCAGTATTTT	CASSVGRLAGPTDTQYF
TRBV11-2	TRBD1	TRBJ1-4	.	TGTGCCAGCAGCTTTGTCAGGGGGCAGGGTGAAAAACTGTTTTTT	CASSFVRGQGEKLFF
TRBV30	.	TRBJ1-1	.	TGTGCCTGGATTAAGACAGGGAACACTGAAGCTTTCTTT	CAWIKTGNTEAFF
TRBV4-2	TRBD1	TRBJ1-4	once	TGTGCCAGCGCCCGGGACAGCGGAGAAAAACTGTTTTTT	CASARDSGEKLFF
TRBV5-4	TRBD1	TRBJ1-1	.	TGTGCCAGCAGTACGACAGGGATCACTGAAGCTTTCTTT	CASSTTGITEAFF
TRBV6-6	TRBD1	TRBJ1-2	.	TGTGCCAGCAGTTACTCGCAGGGGGCGGTCTATGGCTACACCTTC	CASSYSQGAVYGYTF
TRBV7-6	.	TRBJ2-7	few	TGTGCCAGCAGCTTAGGCGGCCGTAGGTTCTTTTCCTACGAGCAGTACTTC	CASSLGGRRFFSYEQYF
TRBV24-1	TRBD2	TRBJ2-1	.	TGTGCCACCAGTGATTTGGGGACCGGGGGGTCCTACAATGAGCAGTTCTTC	CATSDLGTGGSYNEQFF
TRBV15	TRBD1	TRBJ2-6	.	TGTGCCACCAGCAGAGTAAGGGACAGTACAGGGGCCAACGTCCTGACTTTC	CATSRVRDSTGANVLTF
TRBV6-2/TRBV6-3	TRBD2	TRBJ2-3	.	TGTGCCAGCAGGCCTAGCGGGGTGACAGATACGCAGTATTTT	CASRPSGVTDTQYF
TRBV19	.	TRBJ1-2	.	TGTGCCAGTAGTATAGAGAAAGGGAGAAACTATGGCTACACCTTC	CASSIEKGRNYGYTF
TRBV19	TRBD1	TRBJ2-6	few	TGTGCCAGTAGTGCCCCGGGACAGGGGCTCTCTGGGGCCAACGTCCTGACTTTC	CASSAPGQGLSGANVLTF
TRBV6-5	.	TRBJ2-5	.	TGTGCCAGCAGAGGACTACTCCCTAGAGAGACCCAGTACTTC	CASRGLLPRETQYF
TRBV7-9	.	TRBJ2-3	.	TGTGCCAGCAGCTTACAGGGCTCCACAGATACGCAGTATTTT	CASSLQGSTDTQYF
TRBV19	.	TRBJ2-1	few	TGTGCCAGTAGTCAGGGGCCACTCTACAATGAGCAGTTCTTC	CASSQGPLYNEQFF
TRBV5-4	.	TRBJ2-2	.	TGTGCCAGCAGCCCGGGTCAGGGGATCGGGGAGCTGTTTTTT	CASSPGQGIGELFF
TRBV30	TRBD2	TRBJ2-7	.	TGTGCCTGGAGTCCGGGGGGAACCTTCGAGCAGTACTTC	CAWSPGGTFEQYF
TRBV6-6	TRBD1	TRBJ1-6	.	TGTGCCAGCAGCGACAGGGTTCCCCTCCACTTT	CASSDRVPLHF
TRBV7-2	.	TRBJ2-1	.	TGTGCCAGCAGCCTGATGGACTACTCCTACAATGAGCAGTTCTTC	CASSLMDYSYNEQFF
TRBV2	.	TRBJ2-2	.	TGTGCCAGCAGTGAATCCGCGGGCCCCGGGGAGCTGTTTTTT	CASSESAGPGELFF
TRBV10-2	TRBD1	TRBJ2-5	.	TGCGCCAGCAGTGACCCCGGACAGGAGAGGTACCAAGAGACCCAGTACTTC	CASSDPGQERYQETQYF
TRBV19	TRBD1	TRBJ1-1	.	TGTGCCAGTAGTTGGGACAGGGGGGAATTATGGGCTTTCTTT	CASSWDRGELWAFF
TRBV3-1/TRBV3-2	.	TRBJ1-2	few	TGTGCCAGCAGCCAAGGTTTAGGCTACACCTTC	CASSQGLGYTF
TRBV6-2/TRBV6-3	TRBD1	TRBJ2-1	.	TGTGCCAGCAGTTGGTCAGGGGGCGAGTTCTTC	CASSWSGGEFF
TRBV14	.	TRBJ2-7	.	TGTGCCAGCAGCCAAGCTTGGGGAGTGGTGCGGGACTACGAGCAGTACTTC	CASSQAWGVVRDYEQYF
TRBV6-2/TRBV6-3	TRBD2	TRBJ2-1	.	TGTGCCAGCAGTTACCCCCCGAGCGGGGGGGCCTACAATGAGCAGTTCTTC	CASSYPPSGGAYNEQFF
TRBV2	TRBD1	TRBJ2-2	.	TGTGCCAGCAGTAAAGCAGGGGGCAACGGGGAGCTGTTTTTT	CASSKAGGNGELFF
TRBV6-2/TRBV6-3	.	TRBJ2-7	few	TGTGCCAGCAGTTACGGGACATCCTTTTCCTACGAGCAGTACTTC	CASSYGTSFSYEQYF
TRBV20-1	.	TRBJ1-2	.	TGCAGTGCTAGTAGGGAGACTAACTATGGCTACACCTTC	CSASRETNYGYTF
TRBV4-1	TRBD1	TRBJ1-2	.	TGCGCCAGCAGCCAAGGGCCACGGGACAGGGGTTCTGGCTACACCTTC	CASSQGPRDRGSGYTF
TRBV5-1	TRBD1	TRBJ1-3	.	TGCGCCAGCACCAGGACAGGGTCCAACACCATATATTTT	CASTRTGSNTIYF
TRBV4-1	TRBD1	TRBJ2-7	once	TGCGCCAGCAGCCGTGCAGGGGGCGAGGGGGAGCAGTACTTC	CASSRAGGEGEQYF
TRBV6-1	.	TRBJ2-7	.	TGTGCCAGCAGTCCCCCGAGTCCGCTAAGCGGGGAGCAGTACTTC	CASSPPSPLSGEQYF
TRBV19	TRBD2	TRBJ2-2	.	TGTGCCAGTAGTGGCGGGGGGACGAACACCGGGGAGCTGTTTTTT	CASSGGGTNTGELFF